This T cell receptor (beta chain) emerged from a study of cytomegalovirus exposure and HLA in healthy donors. Study information: Unique TCR beta sequences numbering approximately 120 million came from around 180 million T cells in an earlier analysis. The Caucasian-associated ancestry cluster contained about four fifths of the roughly 370 genotyped donors. Study-level points and caveats: Whilst most TCR sequences proved rare, a subset of public TCRs occurred across many donors. A later analysis appeared to link common viral pathogens to several of the most significant clusters.

It was with 60 Vbeta and 13 Jbeta primers that the PCR ran. Using immunoSEQ multiplex PCR, the repertoire was profiled, and TCRdb retains in-frame clones only, with some absent. This sample carries approximately 190,000 clones, roughly 90% of them seen once, and the ten largest clones take about 1%. This CDR3 is built from 18 residues. Germline V CDR1 and CDR2: SGHVS, FQNEAQ. The ends were cut back, 2 bases at V and 8 bases at J, with 25 bases in the middle. Comments on this clone: Its antigen is not identified.

The sample consisted of PBMCs. The rearrangement joins TRBV7-8 to TRBJ2-1; D might be TRBD2 (5 bases). This receptor was obtained from a boy younger than 10 in good health and CMV-seronegative. CDR3 nucleotides: TGTGCCAGCAGCTTATTCGGTAGGCCCGATAGCTTCGGGGATGAGCAGTTCTTC. It yields the protein CASSLFGRPDSFGDEQFF.